This TCR beta chain was identified in a study of OX40 agonist ivuxolimab in advanced cancers. Repertoires were generated with immunoSEQ multiplex PCR, while TCRdb's copy carries only in-frame clones and drops some. The table lists just over 90,000 clones, 90% to 95% of them singletons. This sequence originates from an adult with an advanced solid tumor such as melanoma, head and neck, liver or kidney cancer. Source: CD4+ or CD8+ T cells sorted from blood, taken in a trial of the OX40 agonist ivuxolimab.

The CDR3 nucleotides are TGTGCCAGCAGTGAAGGGGGGCGTGGGACCAATGAGCAGTTCTTC. This encodes CASSEGGRGTNEQFF. This chain joins TRBV2 and TRBJ2-1; tentatively, D is TRBD1 (6 bases). The CDR3 consists of 15 residues. Per the germline V gene, CDR1 is SNHLY and CDR2 is FYNNEI. The germline V and J ends were trimmed by 1 base and 6 bases, with 13 bases remaining between them.